This T cell receptor beta chain was captured by sequencing in a study of response to subunit inactivated influenza vaccine. This clonotype was counted at least ten times. What it recognizes is unknown. TCRdb called the RT-PCR reads again in MiXCR, with one record for every CDR3 protein. The sample holds about 160,000 distinct CDR3 sequences, approximately 11% seen once. Whole-study results and caveats: Few additional T cells are recruited per seasonal influenza vaccination, authors suggested.

The receptor's source is a man aged 50 to 59 who received an inactivated influenza vaccine. The sample consisted of non-naive T cells sorted from PBMCs, taken 35 to 45 days after vaccination.

The CDR3 loop is CSARRGQDEQYF. CDR3 sequence (DNA): TGCAGTGCTCGTAGGGGCCAAGACGAGCAGTACTTC. The genes are TRBV20-1 and TRBJ2-7, with D possibly TRBD1 on 5 matching bases. Trimming took 5 bases from V and 5 from J, leaving 13 bases between them. CDR1 is DFQATT, CDR2 SNEGSKA, per germline (reference sequence). This CDR3 contains 12 residues.